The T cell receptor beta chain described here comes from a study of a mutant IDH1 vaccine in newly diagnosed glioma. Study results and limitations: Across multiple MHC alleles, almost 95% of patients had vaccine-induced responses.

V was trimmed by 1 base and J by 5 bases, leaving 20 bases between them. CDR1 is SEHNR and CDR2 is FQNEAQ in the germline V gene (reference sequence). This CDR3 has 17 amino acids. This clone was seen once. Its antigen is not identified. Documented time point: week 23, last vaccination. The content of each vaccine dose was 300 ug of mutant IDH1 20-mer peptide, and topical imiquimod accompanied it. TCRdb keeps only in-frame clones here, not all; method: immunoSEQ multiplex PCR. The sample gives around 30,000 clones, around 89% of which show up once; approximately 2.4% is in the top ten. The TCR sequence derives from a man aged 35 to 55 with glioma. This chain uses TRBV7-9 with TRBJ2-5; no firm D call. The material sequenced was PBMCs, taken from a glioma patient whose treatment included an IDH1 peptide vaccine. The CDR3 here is CASSLGGYAAPWETQYF. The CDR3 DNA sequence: TGTGCCAGCAGCTTAGGGGGTTACGCCGCACCGTGGGAGACCCAGTACTTC.